The 30 T cell receptor beta chains below all came from one sample that was sequenced in a study of shared clonotypes between healthy human individuals. Assay used: immunoSEQ multiplex PCR; TCRdb lists only in-frame clones, some missing. The data show about 1 million clones, under 80% seen once. The sample taken for sequencing was memory CD4+ T cells sorted from blood. The sample's subset: CD45RA-negative fraction. Source of these receptors: a man aged 18 to 30 in good health.

This rearrangement joins TRBV30 to TRBJ2-1; D is perhaps TRBD2 (6 bases). The CDR3 spans 17 residues. The germline CDR1 and CDR2 sequences are GTSNPN and SVGIG (reference sequence). Trimming left V 0 bases short and J 0 bases short, with 15 bases between. The CDR3 DNA reads TGTGCCTGGAGTGTAGGTCTTAGCGGAAGCTCCTACAATGAGCAGTTCTTC. Its translation: CAWSVGLSGSSYNEQFF.

This chain connects TRBV11-2 to TRBJ2-7, with D unresolved. Deletions cut 6 bases from V and 4 bases from J, with 13 bases between. Per germline, CDR1 SGHAT and CDR2 FQNNGV. This CDR3 has 13 residues. The CDR3 spells CASSEVSTYEQYF. The DNA for the CDR3 is TGTGCCAGCAGTGAAGTCTCAACATACGAGCAGTACTTC.

About this clone itself: A far bigger clonotype differs at one base, so this is likely a read error. At the DNA level, this CDR3 is encoded by other sequences in the same sample as well. The V gene is TRBV7-3, the J gene TRBJ1-1, with D perhaps matching TRBD1 (5 bases). Germline loops: CDR1 SGHTA, CDR2 FQGTGA. The length of the CDR3 is 13 residues. The V and J ends lost 6 bases and 1 base respectively, with 9 bases between them. CDR3: CASSFQGNTEAFF. CDR3 nucleotides: TGTGCCAGCAGTTTTCAGGGGAACACTGAAGCTTTCTTT.

In the case of this clone: Within the sample, other DNA sequences also encode this same CDR3. The rearrangement joins TRBV5-1 to TRBJ2-5; 9 bases are shared with TRBD1. From germline, CDR1 is SGHRS and CDR2 YFSETQ. The CDR3 spans 15 residues. V lost 1 base, J lost 2 bases, and 3 bases stayed unmatched. CDR3 residues: CASSLLGQGQETQYF. The CDR3 DNA reads TGCGCCAGCAGCTTGTTGGGACAGGGACAAGAGACCCAGTACTTC.

The chain links TRBV2 to TRBJ2-1, with 9 bases that match TRBD2. Germline CDR1 and CDR2: SNHLY and FYNNEI. The CDR3 is 18 amino acids. Trimming removed 4 bases from V and 4 bases from J; junction bases left unmatched: 14. The CDR3 DNA reads TGTGCCAGCAGTGCGTCGTCGGGACTAGCCTCCACGTACAATGAGCAGTTCTTC. Translating it yields CASSASSGLASTYNEQFF.

The chain has TRBV19 and TRBJ2-1; 14 bases agree with TRBD2. The germline V gene encodes CDR1 LNHDA and CDR2 SQIVND (reference sequence). Trimming removed 5 bases from V and 7 bases from J; junction bases left unmatched: 19. The CDR3 loop spans 20 amino acids. As DNA, the CDR3 is TGTGCCAGTAGTCAAGGTAGCGTGACCGGGACTAGCGGGAGTGGTAATGAGCAGTTCTTC. Translated: CASSQGSVTGTSGSGNEQFF.

This clone was detected many times. At the DNA level, this CDR3 is encoded by other sequences in the same sample as well. The chain joins TRBV2 to TRBJ1-6, with 8 bases lining up with TRBD1. Trimming removed 10 bases from V and 7 bases from J; junction bases left unmatched: 9. CDR3 length: 14 amino acids. CDR1 is SNHLY and CDR2 is FYNNEI in the germline V gene. CDR3 DNA sequence: TGTGCCACCCCAGGGGGCCGGGACAATTCACCCCTCCACTTT. Its protein is CATPGGRDNSPLHF.

V gene TRBV2 combines with J gene TRBJ2-5; 10 positions agree with TRBD1. The CDR3 runs 15 residues. Per germline, CDR1 SNHLY and CDR2 FYNNEI. With 5 bases clipped from V and 2 bases from J, the junction kept 5 bases outside the gene matches. Here the CDR3 reads CASSLGQGVQETQYF. Here the CDR3 DNA reads TGTGCCAGCAGTTTAGGACAGGGGGTTCAAGAGACCCAGTACTTC.

This clone was observed once. The chain links TRBV30 to TRBJ2-1; D might be TRBD2 (7 bases). Looked up from germline, CDR1 is GTSNPN and CDR2 is SVGIG (reference sequence). This CDR3 is built from 14 residues. V lost 4 bases, J lost 8 bases, and 18 bases lay in between. CDR3 amino acids: CAWNIGGRTYEQFF. In DNA form, the CDR3 reads TGTGCCTGGAATATCGGGGGGCGCACCTATGAGCAGTTCTTC.

This chain connects TRBV30 to TRBJ1-4; D may be TRBD1 (7 bases). Judging by the DNA end, TRBJ2-2 fits better; the J call may be wrong. The CDR3 has 15 residues. Germline lookup yields CDR1 GTSNPN and CDR2 SVGIG (reference sequence). For the CDR3, the DNA is TGTGCCTGTCCCAGGGGGGCCCCCACTTCAAAGGAGCTGTTTTTT. Protein sequence: CACPRGAPTSKELFF.

The chain carries TRBV5-1 and TRBJ2-1; maybe TRBD2 (6 bases). The length of the CDR3 is 14 residues. V dropped 4 bases and J dropped 2 bases, with 10 bases sitting between them. Germline V gene data show CDR1 as SGHRS and CDR2 as YFSETQ. DNA for the CDR3: TGCGCCAGCAGCGACCAGCGGGCCTACAATGAGCAGTTCTTC. It is translated as CASSDQRAYNEQFF.

The rearrangement links TRBV5-6 to TRBJ1-2; D unresolved. Trimming shortened V by 4 bases and J by 13 bases, and 23 bases separated the two germline ends. The length of the CDR3 is 14 residues. CDR1 is SGHDT and CDR2 is YYEEEE in the germline V gene. The CDR3 nucleotides are TGTGCCAGCAGCGCCCCAGGCGGGAGTCTCTATTGCACCTTC. Its translation: CASSAPGGSLYCTF.

The chain links TRBV7-9 to TRBJ1-1; D possibly corresponds to TRBD1 (6 bases). The V end was cut by 4 bases, the J end by 4 bases, with 13 bases between. In germline, CDR1 is SEHNR, CDR2 FQNEAQ (reference sequence). This CDR3 comprises 14 residues. This CDR3 reads CASSWRQVGTEAFF. The CDR3 DNA is TGTGCCAGCAGCTGGCGACAGGTGGGCACTGAAGCTTTCTTT.

This chain uses TRBV6-6 with TRBJ2-7; 11 bases align to TRBD1. The V gene's germline CDR1 is MNHNY and CDR2 SVGAGI (reference sequence). J lost 5 bases, V lost 5 bases, and 5 bases had no gene match. The CDR3 extends over 14 amino acids. The DNA of the CDR3 is TGTGCCAGCAGTGTGGACAGGGGGCCCAACGAGCAGTACTTC. Translation gives CASSVDRGPNEQYF.

This clone has only one observation. V and J are TRBV19 and TRBJ1-1; D possibly corresponds to TRBD1 (6 bases). The CDR3 is 14 amino acids. V lost 3 bases to trimming and J lost 6 bases, with 14 bases between them. The germline CDR1 and CDR2 sequences are LNHDA and SQIVND (reference sequence). The CDR3 sequence is CASSIVGGAPEAFF. For the CDR3, the DNA is TGTGCCAGTAGTATTGTGGGGGGCGCCCCTGAAGCTTTCTTT.

The chain uses TRBV12-5 and TRBJ2-7; D unclear. Deletions cut 7 bases from V and 0 bases from J, with 16 bases between. CDR1 is LGHNT, CDR2 FRNRAP, per germline. CDR3 length equals 15 residues. In DNA form, the CDR3 reads TGTGCTAGTGCCCCCCCAGGTTCAGTCTCCTACGAGCAGTACTTC. Protein sequence: CASAPPGSVSYEQYF.

This clone was counted a few times. This chain uses TRBV29-1 with TRBJ2-5, with 7 bases fitting TRBD1. Germline CDR1 reads SQVTM; CDR2 reads ANQGSEA. CDR3 length: 13 residues. With 5 bases clipped from V and 1 base from J, the junction kept 4 bases outside the gene matches. The DNA of the CDR3 is TGCAGCGTTAGAAAGGGGGCCCAAGAGACCCAGTACTTC. This encodes CSVRKGAQETQYF.

Only one count was recorded for this clone. The V call is TRBV27, the J call TRBJ1-4; 10 bases fit TRBD1. CDR3 size: 13 residues. CDR1 and CDR2 (germline): MNHEY, SMNVEV (reference sequence). J was trimmed by 11 bases and V by 8 bases; bases with no gene match: 8. This chain's CDR3 is CASRTVDRGKLFF. Here the CDR3 DNA reads TGTGCCAGCCGAACCGTGGACAGGGGGAAACTGTTTTTT.

The chain combines TRBV5-4 with TRBJ1-2; D call uncertain. CDR3 size: 12 residues. Germline lookup yields CDR1 SGHNT and CDR2 YYREEE (reference sequence). Trimming cost V 4 bases and J 4 bases, with 8 bases left between them. The DNA of the CDR3 is TGTGCCAGCAGCGAGGACGCCTATGGCTACACCTTC. Encoded protein: CASSEDAYGYTF.

The chain couples TRBV18 to TRBJ1-1; no reliable D call. The germline gives CDR1 KGHSH, CDR2 LQKENI. Between the trimmed V and J ends, which lost 6 bases and 5 bases, there was a span of 13 bases. The CDR3 has 13 residues. In DNA, the CDR3 is TGTGCCAGCTCCCCCAGCGCAGGAACTGAAGCTTTCTTT. Residues: CASSPSAGTEAFF.

The chain recombines TRBV19 with TRBJ1-5, with a weak D call TRBD1 (5 bases). This CDR3 contains 13 residues. V was cut by 10 bases and J by 4 bases, with 14 bases left in between. Germline V gives CDR1 LNHDA, CDR2 SQIVND (reference sequence). In DNA form, the CDR3 reads TGTGCCACCTCCTGGGGGGGAAATCAGCCCCAGCATTTT. It encodes CATSWGGNQPQHF.

The chain joins TRBV21-1 to TRBJ1-4. TRBV21-1 is designated a pseudogene. CDR3 length: 16 amino acids. CDR3 DNA sequence: TGTGCCAGCAGCAAAGAGGAGAGGGCACCGACGGGGAAACTGTTTTTT. Amino acid sequence: CASSKEERAPTGKLFF.

The gene calls are TRBV6-8 and TRBJ2-7; D might be TRBD1 (6 bases). Trimming cost V 4 bases and J 3 bases, with 28 bases left between them. The germline CDR1 and CDR2 sequences are MNHGY and SAAAGT. CDR3 size: 19 residues. CDR3 loop: CASSLVVAGRGNVGYEQYF. The CDR3 coding sequence is TGTGCCAGCAGTTTAGTGGTTGCTGGCAGGGGCAATGTGGGCTACGAGCAGTACTTC.

The chain recombines TRBV2 with TRBJ2-5, with 7 bases aligning to TRBD1. The V gene's germline CDR1 is SNHLY and CDR2 FYNNEI. The CDR3 extends over 12 amino acids. Germline trimming cut 4 bases from V and 5 bases from J; bases unmatched to any gene: 1. The CDR3: CASSVQGETQYF. The CDR3 region has the DNA TGTGCCAGCAGTGTACAGGGGGAGACCCAGTACTTC.

In nucleotides, the CDR3 is TGTGCCTGGAGGCGGACTAGCGGAAGCACAGATACGCAGTATTTT. This encodes CAWRRTSGSTDTQYF. The gene calls are TRBV30 and TRBJ2-3; 10 positions agree with TRBD2. V dropped 3 bases and J dropped 0; count of bases not matched to a gene: 3. Germline CDR1 and CDR2: GTSNPN and SVGIG (reference sequence). CDR3 size: 15 residues.

The V and J genes are TRBV7-2 and TRBJ1-5; possibly TRBD1 for D (5 bases). V was trimmed by 1 base and J by 7 bases, leaving 11 bases between them. CDR3 length: 14 residues. Germline lookup yields CDR1 SGHTA and CDR2 FQGNSA. CDR3 sequence reads: CASSLEAGRQPQHF. CDR3 nucleotides: TGTGCCAGCAGCTTAGAGGCAGGGCGGCAGCCCCAGCATTTT.

The chain uses TRBV15 and TRBJ1-6; D remains ambiguous. With 3 bases removed from V and 9 bases from J, the gap between germline ends came to 9 bases. Germline CDR1 reads LNHNV; CDR2 reads YYDKDF (reference sequence). The CDR3 totals 13 residues. CDR3 sequence: CATSSEGSSPLHF. The CDR3 bases are TGTGCCACCAGCAGCGAGGGAAGTTCACCCCTCCACTTT.

The V and J genes are TRBV6-5 and TRBJ1-5; D call uncertain. Germline CDR1 is MNHEY and CDR2 is SVGAGI. V lost 5 bases and J lost 9, with 14 bases in between. There are 13 residues in the CDR3. In nucleotides, the CDR3 is TGTGCCAGCAGTACGGCAGGAGATGGGCCCCAGCATTTT. Encoded protein: CASSTAGDGPQHF.

The rearrangement links TRBV5-4 to TRBJ1-4; TRBD1 matches 7 bases. The CDR3 sequence is 15 residues long. Losses at the gene ends were 4 bases for V and 5 bases for J; bases not matched to a gene: 8. From germline, CDR1 is SGHNT and CDR2 YYREEE (reference sequence). The CDR3 reads CASSKGTANNEKLFF. The DNA of the CDR3 is TGTGCCAGCAGCAAAGGGACAGCGAACAATGAAAAACTGTTTTTT. Combining the CDR3 with reference TRBV5-4 and TRBJ1-4 gives the whole variable domain ETGVTQSPTHLIKTRGQQVTLRCSSQSGHNTVSWYQQALGQGPQFIFQYYREEENGRGNFPPRFSGLQFPNYSSELNVNALELDDSALYLCASSKGTANNEKLFFGSGTQLSVL.

This chain links TRBV7-9 with TRBJ2-1, with D perhaps matching TRBD2 (6 bases). The CDR3 is made up of 12 amino acids. The germline V gene has CDR1 SEHNR and CDR2 FQNEAQ (reference sequence). The V and J ends lost 4 bases and 8 bases respectively, with 9 bases between them. CDR3 amino acids: CASSSTSHEQFF. DNA of the CDR3: TGTGCCAGCAGCTCTACTAGCCATGAGCAGTTCTTC.